This T cell receptor (beta chain) was retrieved from a study of shared clonotypes between healthy human individuals. Positively selected for CCR7, the CD45RO-negative cells used as naive CD8 cells excluded terminally differentiated effector memory CD45RA+ cells. This CDR3 has 14 amino acids. V was shortened by 3 bases and J by 4 bases, with 11 bases between the two germline ends. Looked up from germline, CDR1 is LNHNV and CDR2 is YYDKDF (reference sequence). Measured with immunoSEQ multiplex PCR; TCRdb has only the in-frame clones, and not every one. The sample lists around 2,000,000 clones; about 95% were seen once.

Sample: naive CD8+ T cells sorted from blood. V gene TRBV15 combines with J gene TRBJ2-3; tentatively, D is TRBD1 or TRBD2 (5 bases each). The sequence was collected from a man between 18 and 35 years old in good health. CDR3 in DNA: TGTGCCACCAGCAGCAGGGAGTCGGCAGATACGCAGTATTTT. It translates to CATSSRESADTQYF.